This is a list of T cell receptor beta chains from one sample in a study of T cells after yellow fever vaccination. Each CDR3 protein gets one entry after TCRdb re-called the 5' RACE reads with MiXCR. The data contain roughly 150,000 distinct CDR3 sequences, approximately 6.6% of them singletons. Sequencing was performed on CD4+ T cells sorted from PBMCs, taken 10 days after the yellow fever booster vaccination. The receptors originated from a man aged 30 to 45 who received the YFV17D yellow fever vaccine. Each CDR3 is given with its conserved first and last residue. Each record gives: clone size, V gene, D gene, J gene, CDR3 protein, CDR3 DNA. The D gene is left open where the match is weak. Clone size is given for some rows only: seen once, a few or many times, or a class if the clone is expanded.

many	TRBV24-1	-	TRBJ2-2	CATSEQPGELFF	TGTGCCACCAGTGAGCAGCCCGGGGAGCTGTTTTTT
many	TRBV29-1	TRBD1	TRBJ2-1	CSVGTGPISYNEQFF	TGCAGCGTGGGGACAGGCCCCATTTCCTACAATGAGCAGTTCTTC
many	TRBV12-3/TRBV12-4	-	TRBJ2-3	CASSFTGPGPDTQYF	TGTGCCAGCAGTTTCACGGGACCAGGTCCAGATACGCAGTATTTT
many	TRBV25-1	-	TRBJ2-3	CASSEFKTGTDTQYF	TGTGCCAGCAGTGAATTTAAGACGGGTACAGATACGCAGTATTTT
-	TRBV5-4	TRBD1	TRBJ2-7	CASSTLDRGLYEQYF	TGTGCCAGCAGCACACTGGACAGGGGTCTGTACGAGCAGTACTTC
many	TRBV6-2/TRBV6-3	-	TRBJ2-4	CASSADGLNIQYF	TGTGCCAGCAGTGCGGACGGCTTAAACATTCAGTACTTC
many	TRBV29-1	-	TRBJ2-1	CSVRPTSPANEQFF	TGCAGCGTTCGCCCCACTAGTCCGGCAAATGAGCAGTTCTTC
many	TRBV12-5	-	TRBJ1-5	CASGLNGLSGQPQHF	TGTGCTAGTGGTTTGAACGGGTTAAGCGGTCAGCCCCAGCATTTT
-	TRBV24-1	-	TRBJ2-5	CATSDFRLAQGQETQYF	TGTGCCACCAGTGATTTTAGGTTGGCACAGGGTCAAGAGACCCAGTACTTC
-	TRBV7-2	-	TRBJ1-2	CASSLDRTAGGYTF	TGTGCCAGCAGCTTAGACCGGACGGCGGGCGGCTACACCTTC
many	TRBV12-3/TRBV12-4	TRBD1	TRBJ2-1	CASSFAVQGKGTYNEQFF	TGTGCCAGCAGTTTCGCGGTACAGGGGAAGGGCACCTACAATGAGCAGTTCTTC
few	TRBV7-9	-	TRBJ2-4	CASSLMGSAKNIQYF	TGTGCCAGCAGCTTAATGGGGAGTGCCAAAAACATTCAGTACTTC
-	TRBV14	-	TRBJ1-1	CASSQGGGPTEAFF	TGTGCCAGCAGCCAAGGGGGGGGACCCACTGAAGCTTTCTTT
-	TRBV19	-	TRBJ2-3	CASSIATSSTDTQYF	TGTGCCAGTAGTATAGCCACATCTAGCACAGATACGCAGTATTTT
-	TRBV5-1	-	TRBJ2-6	CAAKDSGANVLTF	TGCGCCGCAAAAGACTCTGGGGCCAACGTCCTGACTTTC
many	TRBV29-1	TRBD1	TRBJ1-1	CSANRGGTAEAFF	TGCAGCGCTAACAGGGGGGGAACCGCTGAAGCTTTCTTT
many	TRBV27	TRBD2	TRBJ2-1	CASSLNWGLAGLNEQFF	TGTGCCAGCAGTTTGAATTGGGGGTTAGCGGGACTCAATGAGCAGTTCTTC
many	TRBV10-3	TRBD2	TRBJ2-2	CAIKGLAFAGELFF	TGTGCCATCAAAGGACTAGCCTTTGCCGGGGAGCTGTTTTTT
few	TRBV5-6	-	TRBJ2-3	CASSTASSSTDTQYF	TGTGCCAGCAGCACCGCTAGCTCCTCCACAGATACGCAGTATTTT
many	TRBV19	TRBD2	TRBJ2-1	CASSPAGTSQEQFF	TGTGCCAGTAGTCCAGCGGGAACGTCCCAGGAGCAGTTCTTC
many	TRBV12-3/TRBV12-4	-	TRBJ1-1	CASSLRGSTYTEAFF	TGTGCCAGCAGTTTAAGGGGCAGTACTTACACTGAAGCTTTCTTT
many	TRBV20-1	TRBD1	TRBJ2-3	CSATGTGGSDTQYF	TGCAGTGCAACCGGGACAGGGGGTTCAGATACGCAGTATTTT
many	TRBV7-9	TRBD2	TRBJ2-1	CASAFTSGIDNEQFF	TGTGCCAGTGCATTCACTAGCGGGATCGACAATGAGCAGTTCTTC
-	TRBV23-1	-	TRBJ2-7	CASSLIRDTETTGSYEQYF	TGCGCCAGCAGTCTCATTCGGGACACGGAAACTACTGGCTCCTACGAGCAGTACTTC
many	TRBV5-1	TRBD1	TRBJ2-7	CASSAGTASYEQYF	TGCGCCAGCAGCGCCGGGACAGCCTCTTACGAGCAGTACTTC
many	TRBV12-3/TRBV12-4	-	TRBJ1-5	CASSLGFSNQPQHF	TGTGCCAGCAGTTTAGGGTTTAGCAATCAGCCCCAGCATTTT
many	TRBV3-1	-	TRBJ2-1	CASSLLRDHNEQFF	TGTGCCAGCAGCCTGTTGCGGGACCACAATGAGCAGTTCTTC
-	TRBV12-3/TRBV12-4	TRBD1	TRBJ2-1	CASGRDSYNEQFF	TGTGCCAGCGGCCGGGACAGCTACAATGAGCAGTTCTTC
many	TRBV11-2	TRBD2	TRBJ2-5	CASSLKSFGLAGGGQETQYF	TGTGCCAGCAGCTTAAAAAGTTTTGGACTAGCGGGAGGGGGGCAAGAGACCCAGTACTTC
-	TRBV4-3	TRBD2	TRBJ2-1	CASSQLLAGGPPYNEQFF	TGCGCCAGCAGCCAATTACTAGCGGGAGGGCCGCCCTACAATGAGCAGTTCTTC
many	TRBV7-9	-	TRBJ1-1	CASSMGGGTAEAFF	TGTGCCAGCAGCATGGGGGGGGGTACGGCTGAAGCTTTCTTT
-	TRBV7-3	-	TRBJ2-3	CASSPQGRATDTQYF	TGTGCCAGCAGCCCCCAGGGCAGGGCCACAGATACGCAGTATTTT
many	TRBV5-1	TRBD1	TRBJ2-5	CASSLKTGPGETQYF	TGCGCCAGCAGCTTAAAGACAGGGCCAGGGGAGACCCAGTACTTC
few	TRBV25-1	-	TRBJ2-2	CASGPRQELNTGELFF	TGTGCCAGCGGACCCCGTCAGGAGCTAAACACCGGGGAGCTGTTTTTT
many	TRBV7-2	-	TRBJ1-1	CASSLYGRGNTEAFF	TGTGCCAGCAGCTTATATGGCAGGGGGAACACTGAAGCTTTCTTT
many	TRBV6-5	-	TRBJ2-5	CASTLPDPQETQYF	TGTGCCAGCACCCTACCGGACCCCCAAGAGACCCAGTACTTC
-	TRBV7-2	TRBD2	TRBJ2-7	CASRLAGGASYEQYF	TGTGCCAGCAGGCTAGCGGGAGGGGCGTCCTACGAGCAGTACTTC
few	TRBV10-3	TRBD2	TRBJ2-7	CAISVQRESEQYF	TGTGCCATCAGTGTCCAGCGGGAAAGCGAGCAGTACTTC
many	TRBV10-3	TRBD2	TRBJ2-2	CAISEGLAGDTGELFF	TGTGCCATCAGTGAGGGACTAGCGGGGGACACCGGGGAGCTGTTTTTT
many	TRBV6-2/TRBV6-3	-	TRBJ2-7	CASSFGGGVNEQYF	TGTGCCAGCAGTTTCGGGGGAGGTGTAAACGAGCAGTACTTC
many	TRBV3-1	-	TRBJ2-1	CASTRGETYNEQFF	TGTGCCAGCACCAGAGGGGAAACCTACAATGAGCAGTTCTTC
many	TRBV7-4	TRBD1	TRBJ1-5	CATPRQGSNQPQHF	TGTGCCACCCCCAGACAGGGGAGCAATCAGCCCCAGCATTTT
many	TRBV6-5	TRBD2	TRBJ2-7	CATHSAGAGDYEQYF	TGTGCCACCCACTCCGCGGGCGCGGGAGATTACGAGCAGTACTTC
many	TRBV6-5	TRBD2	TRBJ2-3	CASRGGSRITDTQYF	TGTGCCAGCAGGGGAGGGAGCCGTATCACAGATACGCAGTATTTT
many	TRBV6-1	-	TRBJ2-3	CASSDYRSDTQYF	TGTGCCAGCAGTGACTACAGATCAGATACGCAGTATTTT
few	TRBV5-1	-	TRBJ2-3	CASSGSFLGTPDTDTQYF	TGCGCCAGCAGCGGGTCGTTCCTCGGGACCCCCGACACAGATACGCAGTATTTT
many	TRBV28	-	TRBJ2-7	CASNARGTTYEQYF	TGTGCCAGCAACGCCCGGGGTACAACCTACGAGCAGTACTTC
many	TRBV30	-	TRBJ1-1	CAWRISGMNTEAFF	TGTGCCTGGAGAATCAGCGGAATGAACACTGAAGCTTTCTTT
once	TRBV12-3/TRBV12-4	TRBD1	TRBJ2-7	CASSRTGPQYF	TGTGCCAGCAGCCGGACAGGTCCGCAGTACTTC
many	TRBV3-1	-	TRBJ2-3	CASSQDLAQQTDTQYF	TGTGCCAGCAGCCAAGACCTCGCTCAGCAGACCGATACGCAGTATTTT